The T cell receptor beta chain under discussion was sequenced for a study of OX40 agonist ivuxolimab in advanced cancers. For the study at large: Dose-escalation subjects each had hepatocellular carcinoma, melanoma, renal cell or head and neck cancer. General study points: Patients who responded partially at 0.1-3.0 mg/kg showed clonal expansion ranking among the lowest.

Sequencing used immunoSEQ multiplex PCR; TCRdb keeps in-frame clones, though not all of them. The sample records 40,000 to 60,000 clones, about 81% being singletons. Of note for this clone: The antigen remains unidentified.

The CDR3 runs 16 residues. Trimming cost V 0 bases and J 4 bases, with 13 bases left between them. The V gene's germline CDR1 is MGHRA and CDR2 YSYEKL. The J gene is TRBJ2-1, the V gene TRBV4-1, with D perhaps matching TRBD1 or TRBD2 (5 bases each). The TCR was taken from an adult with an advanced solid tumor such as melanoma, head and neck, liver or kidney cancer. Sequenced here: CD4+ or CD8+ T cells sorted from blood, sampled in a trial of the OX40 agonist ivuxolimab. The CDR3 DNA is TGCGCCAGCAGCCAAGAGGTTACTGGGGGATACAATGAGCAGTTCTTC. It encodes CASSQEVTGGYNEQFF.